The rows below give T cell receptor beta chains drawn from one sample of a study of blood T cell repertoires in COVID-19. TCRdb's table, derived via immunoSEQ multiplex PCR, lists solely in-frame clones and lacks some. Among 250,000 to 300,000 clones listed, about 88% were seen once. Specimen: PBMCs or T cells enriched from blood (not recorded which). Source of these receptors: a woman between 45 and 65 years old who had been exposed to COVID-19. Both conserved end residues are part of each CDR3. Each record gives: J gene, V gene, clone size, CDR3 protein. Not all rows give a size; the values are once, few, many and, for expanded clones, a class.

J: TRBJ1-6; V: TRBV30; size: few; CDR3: CAWSLDRDNSPLHF
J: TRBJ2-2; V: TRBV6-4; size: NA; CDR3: CASGERAGGTGELFF
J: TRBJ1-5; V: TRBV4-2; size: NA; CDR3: CASSGHANQPQHF
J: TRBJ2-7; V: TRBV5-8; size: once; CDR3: CASSLGPGGGSSYEQYF
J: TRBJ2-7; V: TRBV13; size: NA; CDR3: CASSSIRIQGEQYF
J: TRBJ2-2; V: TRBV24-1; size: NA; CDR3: CATQLAGGTGELFF
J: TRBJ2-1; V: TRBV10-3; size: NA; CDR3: CAISESTPTYNEQFF
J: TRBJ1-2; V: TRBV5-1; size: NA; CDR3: CASSSRPGQGFLYGYTF
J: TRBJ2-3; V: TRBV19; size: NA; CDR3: CASSIDQGLAGSGAQYF
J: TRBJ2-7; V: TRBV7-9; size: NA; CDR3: CASSLDDWGTSVHYEQYF
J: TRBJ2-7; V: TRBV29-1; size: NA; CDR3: CSVLGGAGYEQYF
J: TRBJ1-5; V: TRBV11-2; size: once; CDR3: CASSLGPHISNQPQHF
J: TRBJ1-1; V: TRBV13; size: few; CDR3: CASSLSGRGRTNTEAFF
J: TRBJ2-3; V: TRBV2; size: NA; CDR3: CASSGGASTDTQYF
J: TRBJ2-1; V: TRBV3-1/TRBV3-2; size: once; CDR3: CASSQEVEYEQFF
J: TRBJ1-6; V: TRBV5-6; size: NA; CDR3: CASSGQGLYNSPLHF
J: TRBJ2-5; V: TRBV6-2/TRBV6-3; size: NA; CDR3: CASSYGSLSGFQTQYF
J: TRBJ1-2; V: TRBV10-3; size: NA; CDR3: CAISEAGLYGYTF
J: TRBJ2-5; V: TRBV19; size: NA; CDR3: CASSMDSIRGETQYF
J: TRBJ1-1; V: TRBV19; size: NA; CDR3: CASSIGQGNTEAFF
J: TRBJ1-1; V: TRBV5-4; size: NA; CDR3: CASSLSGQIYTEAFF
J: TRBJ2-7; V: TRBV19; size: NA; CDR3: CASRAGGRGEQYF
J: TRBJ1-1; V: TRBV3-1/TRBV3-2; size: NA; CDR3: CASSQESRASEAFF
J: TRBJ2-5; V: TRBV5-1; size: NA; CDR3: CASSLGLDQETQYF
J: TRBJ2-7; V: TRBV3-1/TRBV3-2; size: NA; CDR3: CASSPETSGGGEQYF
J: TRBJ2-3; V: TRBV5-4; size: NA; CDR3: CASSTPRGAGAFTDTQYF
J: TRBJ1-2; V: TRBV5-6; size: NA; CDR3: CASSFRVLGLTRGYGYTF
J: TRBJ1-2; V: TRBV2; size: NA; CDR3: CASSEKVRQGNGYTF
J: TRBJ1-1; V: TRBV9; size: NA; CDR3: CASSVEGAINTEAFF